This T cell receptor beta chain is from a study of metastatic and nonmetastatic thyroid tumors. Overall study context: The study looked at repertoires side by side in blood and in tumor or nodule tissue from malignant and benign thyroid patients. Study outcomes and limitations: Malignant thyroid tumors reportedly had TCR beta diversity that was significantly higher than in benign nodules, in blood and tumor.

In its sample, this clone is medium-sized. What it binds is not known. TCRdb re-clonotyped the PCR reads via MiXCR. The sample includes roughly 28,000 clones, around 24% of them seen just once. The CDR3 runs to 15 residues. Deletions cut 5 bases from V and 2 bases from J, with 15 bases between. The V gene's germline CDR1 is LNHDA and CDR2 SQIVND (reference sequence). None of the patients had undergone any treatment ahead of thyroid surgery. Sequenced sample: blood. This receptor was obtained from a female donor with papillary thyroid cancer or a benign thyroid nodule (not recorded which). Some clones in this sample may be carry-over from other donors' samples. The chain couples TRBV19 to TRBJ1-2, with TRBD1 as a possible D gene (6 bases). Here the CDR3 DNA reads TGTGCCAGTAGTTCCAAAGGACAGCTCAACTATGGCTACACCTTC. This sequence encodes CASSSKGQLNYGYTF.